This T cell receptor (beta chain) was sequenced in a study of blood T cell repertoires in COVID-19. On the study more broadly: Spain, Italy and the United States supplied samples that represented acute and convalescent COVID-19. The cDNA or gDNA used as material had been derived from T cells, B-cell-depleted T cells, or PBMCs.

Authors' processing steps: Amplification with reference gene primers provided the estimates of nucleated cell counts. Generated by immunoSEQ multiplex PCR, the TCRdb table keeps only in-frame clones and is missing some. D and trimming were read from the DNA, whereas the V and J calls and clone size are those reported in that table. The sample lists about 200,000 clones, more than 75% occurring once. The CDR3 totals 12 residues. The germline V and J ends were trimmed by 6 bases and 6 bases, with 11 bases remaining between them. Germline CDR1 and CDR2: SQVTM and ANQGSEA. The receptor was isolated from a man aged 40-49 years with active or convalescent COVID-19. The sample consisted of peripheral blood. V is TRBV29-1 and J is TRBJ2-2; D unresolved. CDR3 nucleotides: TGCAGCGTCACCGCAGGCTCCGGGGAGCTGTTTTTT. Its translation is CSVTAGSGELFF.